These 31 T cell receptor beta chains came from one sample sequenced in a study of beta chain features in type 1 diabetes. The study's findings and limits: Patients with Type 1 diabetes showed moderately but significantly shorter TCRB CDR3s in all four CD4+ subsets.

These receptors are not linked to any known antigen. Of the isolated RNA, all was reverse transcribed, and so the sequenced material was expressed TCRB transcripts. Sequencing was performed with immunoSEQ multiplex PCR; in TCRdb, only in-frame clones are kept and a portion is missing. This sample carries 300,000 to 450,000 clones, around 10% of them seen once, and the ten largest clones take over 0.45%. What was sequenced was central memory CD4+ T cells from blood. The receptors stem from a man in his thirties or forties with type 1 diabetes.

This clone was detected many times. V is TRBV2 and J is TRBJ2-7, with 12 bases that match TRBD2. The CDR3 covers 15 residues. Germline CDR1 reads SNHLY; CDR2 reads FYNNEI. The CDR3: CASFGLAGRDYEQYF. CDR3 bases: TGTGCTTCCTTTGGACTAGCGGGACGCGACTACGAGCAGTACTTC.

The sample holds a few counts of this clone. The chain links TRBV29-1 to TRBJ2-3, with D possibly being TRBD2 (5 bases). Between the trimmed V and J ends, which lost 2 bases and 6 bases, there was a span of 9 bases. Germline V CDR1 and CDR2: SQVTM, ANQGSEA. CDR3 length equals 12 residues. CDR3 sequence: CSVEITGDTQYF. Here the CDR3 DNA reads TGCAGCGTTGAAATCACGGGGGATACGCAGTATTTT.

The J gene is TRBJ2-3, the V gene TRBV6-6; D gene ambiguous. Germline V lookup: CDR1 MNHNY, CDR2 SVGAGI (reference sequence). The CDR3 runs 12 residues. Trimming removed 6 bases from V and 5 bases from J, with 9 bases in between. CDR3 coding DNA: TGTGCCAGCAGAACGAACGGAGATACGCAGTATTTT. It translates to CASRTNGDTQYF.

This clone was recorded at least ten times. The chain links TRBV5-6 to TRBJ2-1, with 10 positions matching TRBD2. J was trimmed by 8 bases and V by 4 bases; bases with no gene match: 15. There are 17 residues in the CDR3. Per germline, CDR1 SGHDT and CDR2 YYEEEE. This chain's CDR3 is CASSLGPPAGGRDEQFF. The CDR3 DNA reads TGTGCCAGCAGCCTGGGACCCCCAGCGGGAGGGCGAGATGAGCAGTTCTTC. The full variable domain, with the rest looked up from reference TRBV5-6 and TRBJ2-1, is DAGVTQSPTHLIKTRGQQVTLRCSPKSGHDTVSWYQQALGQGPQFIFQYYEEEERQRGNFPDRFSGHQFPNYSSELNVNALLLGDSALYLCASSLGPPAGGRDEQFFGPGTRLTVL.

This clone was found a few times. The sample carries other DNA sequences with the same CDR3. This chain links TRBV7-2 with TRBJ2-2; D gene uncertain. The CDR3 extends over 14 amino acids. Germline V lookup: CDR1 SGHTA, CDR2 FQGNSA. Trimming removed 2 bases at V and 0 bases at J, with 4 bases between. The CDR3 region has the DNA TGTGCCAGCAGCTTACGGGCGAACACCGGGGAGCTGTTTTTT. Protein sequence: CASSLRANTGELFF.

This clone has more than one count but fewer than ten. This chain links TRBV30 with TRBJ1-1; no clear D gene. Germline values: CDR1 GTSNPN, CDR2 SVGIG (reference sequence). V lost 0 bases and J 7 bases, leaving 12 bases between the germline ends. The CDR3 runs to 13 residues. The CDR3 region has the DNA TGTGCCTGGAGTGTTTATCCTTTTAGTGAAGCTTTCTTT. This encodes CAWSVYPFSEAFF.

The genes are TRBV11-3 and TRBJ2-6; D is unresolved. V was clipped by 5 bases and J by 10 bases, with 9 bases between them. The CDR3 has 12 amino acids. Germline CDR1 SGHNT, CDR2 YENEEA. DNA of the CDR3: TGTGCCAGCAGCCCCTTCTCGAACGTCCTGACTTTC. Its translation is CASSPFSNVLTF.

This clone was observed a handful of times. V gene TRBV11-2 combines with J gene TRBJ2-5, with 8 bases lining up with TRBD1. The ends lost 4 bases at V and 5 bases at J; junction bases unmatched: 12. The CDR3 sequence is 16 residues long. Germline V gene lookup returns CDR1 SGHAT and CDR2 FQNNGV. The CDR3 protein is CASSSLQGAPRETQYF. CDR3 nucleotides: TGTGCCAGCAGCTCGCTTCAGGGGGCGCCCCGGGAGACCCAGTACTTC.

This clone was recorded at least ten times. The rearrangement uses TRBV5-4 and TRBJ2-6, with D hard to call. V shed 4 bases and J shed 0 bases, with 8 bases lying between them. CDR3 length: 15 residues. Germline V lookup: CDR1 SGHNT, CDR2 YYREEE (reference sequence). The CDR3 nucleotides read TGTGCCAGCAGCGGCCCCAGCTCTGGGGCCAACGTCCTGACTTTC. This sequence encodes CASSGPSSGANVLTF.

The chain joins TRBV11-3 to TRBJ1-1; 7 bases match TRBD1. V lost 4 bases, J lost 0 bases, and 5 bases stayed unmatched. The CDR3 covers 15 residues. Germline CDR1 and CDR2: SGHNT and YENEEA. The CDR3 here is CASSSGGDVNTEAFF. CDR3 DNA: TGTGCCAGCAGCTCAGGGGGGGACGTGAACACTGAAGCTTTCTTT.

This chain connects TRBV5-8 to TRBJ2-1, with 7 nucleotides matching TRBD2. V lost 2 bases, J lost 16 bases, and 12 bases stayed unmatched. CDR1 is SGHTS and CDR2 is YDEGEE in the germline V gene. This CDR3 region has 13 residues. The CDR3 loop is CASSLNAGTTGFF. The CDR3 nucleotides read TGTGCCAGCAGCTTAAACGCCGGGACTACCGGTTTCTTC.

This clone was counted a few times. The chain has TRBV7-2 and TRBJ2-1, with TRBD2 matching 8 bases. CDR1 and CDR2 (germline): SGHTA, FQGNSA. V was pared by 6 bases and J by 7 bases, with 14 bases of the junction left unmatched. There are 16 residues in the CDR3. For the CDR3, the DNA is TGTGCCAGCAGTCAAAGGACTAGCCCGAATTTGAATGAGCAGTTCTTC. Its protein is CASSQRTSPNLNEQFF.

This clone was recorded many times. V usage is TRBV7-2 and J usage is TRBJ2-3; D call uncertain. Trimming removed 4 bases from V and 2 bases from J, with 10 bases in between. The CDR3 is 14 residues long. Germline V lookup: CDR1 SGHTA, CDR2 FQGNSA. The CDR3 DNA is TGTGCCAGCAGCTCCAGTTCGTACACAGATACGCAGTATTTT. Translating it yields CASSSSSYTDTQYF.

The chain couples TRBV7-9 to TRBJ1-2; 10 bases line up with TRBD1. The J segment lost 6 bases and the V segment lost 5 bases, leaving 15 bases of the junction unmatched. Per germline, CDR1 SEHNR and CDR2 FQNEAQ (reference sequence). The CDR3 runs 17 residues. The CDR3 region is CASSLLTGGASPDGYTF. CDR3 sequence (DNA): TGTGCCAGCAGCCTCTTGACAGGGGGCGCAAGTCCAGATGGCTACACCTTC.

This clone showed up just a few times. The V call is TRBV11-3, the J call TRBJ2-5; no firm D call. Germline V lookup: CDR1 SGHNT, CDR2 YENEEA. The CDR3 consists of 15 residues. V was trimmed by 1 base and J by 2 bases, leaving 11 bases between them. Here the CDR3 reads CASSLVGAEQETQYF. DNA for the CDR3: TGTGCCAGCAGCTTAGTAGGTGCGGAGCAAGAGACCCAGTACTTC. The full variable domain, its missing parts supplied by reference TRBV11-3 and TRBJ2-5, is EAGVVQSPRYKIIEKKQPVAFWCNPISGHNTLYWYLQNLGQGPELLIRYENEEAVDDSQLPKDRFSAERLKGVDSTLKIQPAELGDSAVYLCASSLVGAEQETQYFGPGTRLLVL.

This chain uses TRBV6-5 with TRBJ1-3, with unresolved D. The germline V and J ends were trimmed by 6 bases and 0 bases, with 12 bases remaining between them. Germline V lookup: CDR1 MNHEY, CDR2 SVGAGI. The CDR3 sequence is 15 residues long. CDR3: CASSRTVSSGNTIYF. The CDR3 DNA reads TGTGCCAGCAGCCGGACTGTGAGCTCTGGAAACACCATATATTTT.

In DNA, the CDR3 is TGTGCCAGCAGCTTGGCCTGGGGGGCAGGGGCGCGAAACTATGGCTACACCTTC. Translation: CASSLAWGAGARNYGYTF. This rearrangement joins TRBV5-6 to TRBJ1-2, with D possibly TRBD1 on 6 matching bases. CDR3 size: 18 residues. V was shortened by 0 bases and J by 2 bases, with 20 bases between the two germline ends. Germline V CDR1 and CDR2: SGHDT, YYEEEE.

This chain links TRBV28 with TRBJ2-7; 8 bases fit TRBD1. Trimming took 3 bases from V and 3 from J; bases not matched to a gene: 7. Germline V gene sequence: CDR1 MDHEN, CDR2 SYDVKM. The CDR3 extends over 15 amino acids. DNA of the CDR3: TGTGCCAGCAGTTTCCCGGGACAGGCCAACTACGAGCAGTACTTC. Its protein product is CASSFPGQANYEQYF.

This chain links TRBV29-1 with TRBJ2-5, with D unclear. Trimming stripped 4 bases from V and 0 bases from J, with 6 bases between. This CDR3 is built from 12 residues. From germline, CDR1 is SQVTM and CDR2 ANQGSEA. For the CDR3, the DNA is TGCAGCGTTGCCGGGTACCAAGAGACCCAGTACTTC. Protein sequence: CSVAGYQETQYF.

The chain links TRBV29-1 to TRBJ2-2; D gene unclear. Germline lookup yields CDR1 SQVTM and CDR2 ANQGSEA. V lost 4 bases and J 5 bases, leaving 8 bases between the germline ends. CDR3 size: 12 residues. The CDR3 DNA follows: TGCAGCGTTGGTCACGGGACCGGGGAGCTGTTTTTT. This translates into CSVGHGTGELFF.

V usage is TRBV6-1 and J usage is TRBJ1-1; D is unresolved. This CDR3 is 13 amino acids long. V was pared by 7 bases and J by 4 bases, with 13 bases between. Germline CDR1 is MNHNS and CDR2 is SASEGT. DNA of the CDR3: TGTGCCAGCATTCTCCGGGCCTTCACTGAAGCTTTCTTT. Protein product: CASILRAFTEAFF.

This clone has ten or more counts. Within the sample, other DNA sequences also encode this same CDR3. The chain couples TRBV28 to TRBJ2-3, with no clear D. The V end was cut by 4 bases, the J end by 0 bases, with 5 bases between. This CDR3 has 13 amino acids. The germline gives CDR1 MDHEN, CDR2 SYDVKM. The chain's CDR3 is CASSSSSTDTQYF. The CDR3 DNA is TGTGCCAGCAGTTCCTCTAGCACAGATACGCAGTATTTT.

The sample holds a few counts of this clone. The V call is TRBV27, the J call TRBJ2-3; 9 bases are a match to TRBD1. Trimming removed 5 bases from V and 4 bases from J; junction bases left unmatched: 7. Germline-derived CDR1 and CDR2 are MNHEY and SMNVEV (reference sequence). This CDR3 comprises 15 residues. This chain's CDR3 is CASSLGQGKSDTQYF. The CDR3, as DNA: TGTGCCAGCAGTCTGGGACAGGGAAAGTCAGATACGCAGTATTTT.

The V call is TRBV19, the J call TRBJ2-2, with D possibly being TRBD1 or TRBD2 (5 bases each). The CDR3 runs 15 residues. The germline CDR1 and CDR2 sequences are LNHDA and SQIVND (reference sequence). Trimming left V 8 bases short and J 2 bases short, with 15 bases between. Here the CDR3 DNA reads TGTGCCAGTTGCTTTAGAGGGGCTAACACCGGGGAGCTGTTTTTT. Protein product: CASCFRGANTGELFF. Filled out from reference TRBV19 and TRBJ2-2, the complete variable domain reads DGGITQSPKYLFRKEGQNVTLSCEQNLNHDAMYWYRQDPGQGLRLIYYSQIVNDFQKGDIAEGYSVSREKKESFPLTVTSAQKNPTAFYLCASCFRGANTGELFFGEGSRLTVL.

The sample holds a few counts of this clone. The junction and the germline gene differ at one end; a read error may be behind it. Other DNA sequences of this sample code for an identical CDR3. The rearrangement links TRBV4-1 to TRBJ1-1; D not resolved. Per the germline V gene, CDR1 is MGHRA and CDR2 is YSYEKL. The CDR3 is 14 amino acids. CDR3 region: CASSQDWGNTEAFF. For the CDR3, the DNA is TGTGCCAGCAGCCAAGATTGGGGGAACACTGAAGCTTTCTTT.

Only a few counts were recorded for this clone. The chain links TRBV29-1 to TRBJ1-1; 9 nucleotides align to TRBD1. Germline trimming cut 6 bases from V and 4 bases from J; bases unmatched to any gene: 15. Germline V CDR1 and CDR2: SQVTM, ANQGSEA. The CDR3 length is 16 residues. CDR3 DNA sequence: TGCAGCGTACTAGCCGGACAGGGGACGGGAATCACTGAAGCTTTCTTT. Encoded protein: CSVLAGQGTGITEAFF.

This clone was found a few times. The chain uses TRBV28 and TRBJ1-5; possible D gene TRBD1, 5 bases. Germline assignment: CDR1 MDHEN and CDR2 SYDVKM. V shed 3 bases and J shed 5 bases, with 17 bases lying between them. This CDR3 has 16 residues. The DNA of the CDR3 is TGTGCCAGCAGTTTTTGGTCAACAGCGGGGCATCAGCCCCAGCATTTT. Its translation: CASSFWSTAGHQPQHF.

A word on this clone: Other DNA sequences within the sample encode an identical CDR3. The V call is TRBV28, the J call TRBJ2-7; the D gene is possibly TRBD2 (6 bases). This CDR3 region has 14 residues. Trimming removed 3 bases at V and 0 bases at J, with 9 bases between. The germline gives CDR1 MDHEN, CDR2 SYDVKM. CDR3 loop: CASSFLRGSYEQYF. The CDR3, as DNA: TGTGCCAGCAGTTTTCTGCGGGGCTCCTACGAGCAGTACTTC.

This clone was counted at least ten times. The rearrangement joins TRBV2 to TRBJ1-2; the D gene is possibly TRBD1 (5 bases). The CDR3 has 14 amino acids. CDR1 is SNHLY and CDR2 is FYNNEI in the germline V gene. The V gene lost 6 bases and the J gene lost 4 bases, with 15 bases spanning the gap. The CDR3 loop reads CASSLGTDGYGYTF. As DNA, the CDR3 is TGTGCCAGCAGCCTCGGGACGGACGGCTATGGCTACACCTTC.

In its sample, this clone was seen a few times. This sequence joins TRBV5-4 and TRBJ2-5, with D perhaps given as TRBD1 or TRBD2 (5 bases each). Per the germline V gene, CDR1 is SGHNT and CDR2 is YYREEE (reference sequence). This CDR3 comprises 16 residues. Trimming removed 3 bases from V and 5 bases from J, with 20 bases in between. The CDR3, as DNA: TGTGCCAGCAGCTACACAGGACTTGTTCGAGGGGAGACCCAGTACTTC. Its translation is CASSYTGLVRGETQYF. The whole variable domain, remainder taken from reference TRBV5-4 and TRBJ2-5, is ETGVTQSPTHLIKTRGQQVTLRCSSQSGHNTVSWYQQALGQGPQFIFQYYREEENGRGNFPPRFSGLQFPNYSSELNVNALELDDSALYLCASSYTGLVRGETQYFGPGTRLLVL.

This clone was picked up many times. The V and J genes are TRBV5-8 and TRBJ1-1; TRBD1 aligns across 9 bases. This CDR3 is 15 amino acids long. After removal of 4 bases from V and 3 bases from J, the junction contained 7 bases not matched to a gene. Germline V gene lookup returns CDR1 SGHTS and CDR2 YDEGEE. DNA for the CDR3: TGTGCCAGCAGCCGAGATTGGACAGGGGACACTGAAGCTTTCTTT. Translation: CASSRDWTGDTEAFF.